The 27 T cell receptor beta chains given below trace back to one sample, sequenced in a study of Ad26.COV2.S vaccination and SARS-CoV-2 variants. The treatment was: about 20 received Ad26.COV2.S at low or high dose, single or two shots; 5 received placebo; per-sample allocation not given. Collection of samples fell on day 63 after the first vaccine or placebo injection. The assay was immunoSEQ multiplex PCR, and TCRdb's table has in-frame clones only and misses some. The top ten hold 6.4% of the sample, which has about 350,000 clones, 88% seen once. The sample here was peripheral blood, taken in a trial of Ad26.COV2.S vaccine versus placebo. These receptors were taken from a person aged 18-60 years who received the Ad26.COV2.S COVID-19 vaccine or a placebo.

This sequence joins TRBV19 and TRBJ1-5; a possible D gene is TRBD1 (6 bases). Trimming pared 7 bases from V and 0 bases from J, leaving 16 bases between. This CDR3 has 16 amino acids. In germline, CDR1 is LNHDA, CDR2 SQIVND (reference sequence). The CDR3 DNA reads as TGTGCCAGTACCATAAGGACAGTCTATAGCAATCAGCCCCAGCATTTT. Its protein is CASTIRTVYSNQPQHF. Looking up the rest from reference TRBV19 and TRBJ1-5 gives the full variable domain: DGGITQSPKYLFRKEGQNVTLSCEQNLNHDAMYWYRQDPGQGLRLIYYSQIVNDFQKGDIAEGYSVSREKKESFPLTVTSAQKNPTAFYLCASTIRTVYSNQPQHFGDGTRLSIL.

This chain uses TRBV7-3 with TRBJ2-1; D gene uncertain. Germline CDR1 SGHTA, CDR2 FQGTGA. Trimming took 7 bases from V and 10 from J, leaving 17 bases between them. The CDR3 spans 13 residues. The CDR3 DNA sequence: TGTGCCAGCACCCCTACGGCAGGACCCGAGCAGTTCTTC. Protein: CASTPTAGPEQFF.

J is TRBJ1-1 and V is TRBV30, with D unclear. From germline, CDR1 is GTSNPN and CDR2 SVGIG (reference sequence). V was trimmed by 3 bases and J by 4 bases, leaving 12 bases between them. The CDR3 contains 13 residues. The CDR3 reads CAWRARGLTEAFF. In nucleotides, the CDR3 is TGTGCCTGGAGGGCTAGAGGACTCACTGAAGCTTTCTTT.

The chain employs TRBV11-2 and TRBJ1-2; unclear D gene. Trimming took 3 bases from V and 0 from J, leaving 11 bases between them. The CDR3 has 15 amino acids. Germline CDR1 reads SGHAT; CDR2 reads FQNNGV. The CDR3 nucleotides read TGTGCCAGCAGCTTGTTCGCGGGCACTAACTATGGCTACACCTTC. Translating gives CASSLFAGTNYGYTF. The variable domain in full, with the rest retrieved from reference TRBV11-2 and TRBJ1-2, is EAGVAQSPRYKIIEKRQSVAFWCNPISGHATLYWYQQILGQGPKLLIQFQNNGVVDDSQLPKDRFSAERLKGVDSTLKIQPAKLEDSAVYLCASSLFAGTNYGYTFGSGTRLTVV.

A note on this clone: The identical CDR3 is also encoded by other nucleotide sequences in the sample. The chain recombines TRBV6-2 or TRBV6-3 with TRBJ2-1; D is uncertain. V lost 4 bases to trimming and J lost 7 bases, with 5 bases between them. This CDR3 is 11 amino acids long. CDR1 and CDR2 (germline): MNHEY, SVGEGT. CDR3 loop: CASSSSNEQFF. The CDR3 nucleotides read TGTGCCAGCAGTTCGAGTAATGAGCAGTTCTTC.

This clone has just one count. The genes are TRBV9 and TRBJ1-1; TRBD1 agrees at 8 bases. Unmatched junction bases numbered 7, after V lost 4 bases and J lost 2 bases. This CDR3 is 15 amino acids long. CDR1 and CDR2 (germline): SGDLS, YYNGEE. The CDR3 DNA sequence: TGTGCCAGCAGCACACGGGACAGGAGAAACACTGAAGCTTTCTTT. This gives the protein CASSTRDRRNTEAFF.

The rearrangement joins TRBV11-3 to TRBJ1-1; 10 bases match TRBD1. Germline CDR1 reads SGHNT; CDR2 reads YENEEA. The CDR3 spans 18 residues. Unmatched junction bases numbered 19, after V lost 1 base and J lost 11 bases. The CDR3 nucleotides are TGTGCCAGCAGCTTAGGTGGGACAGGGGTAGGTTCCCTGCATCAGGCTTTCTTT. This translates into CASSLGGTGVGSLHQAFF. The full variable domain, in which reference TRBV11-3 and TRBJ1-1 provide the parts outside the CDR3, is EAGVVQSPRYKIIEKKQPVAFWCNPISGHNTLYWYLQNLGQGPELLIRYENEEAVDDSQLPKDRFSAERLKGVDSTLKIQPAELGDSAVYLCASSLGGTGVGSLHQAFFGQGTRLTVV.

The V and J genes are TRBV5-5 and TRBJ1-4; 8 nucleotides agree with TRBD1. V was clipped by 2 bases and J by 7 bases; unmatched bases: 7. The CDR3 length is 15 residues. Germline V lookup: CDR1 SGHKS, CDR2 YYEKEE (reference sequence). The CDR3 nucleotides are TGTGCCAGCAGCTTAGGACAGGGATTTACTGAAAAACTGTTTTTT. As protein: CASSLGQGFTEKLFF. The full variable domain, in which reference TRBV5-5 and TRBJ1-4 provide the parts outside the CDR3, is DAGVTQSPTHLIKTRGQQVTLRCSPISGHKSVSWYQQVLGQGPQFIFQYYEKEERGRGNFPDRFSARQFPNYSSELNVNALLLGDSALYLCASSLGQGFTEKLFFGSGTQLSVL.

J is TRBJ1-3 and V is TRBV6-6; D not certain. Trimming removed 6 bases at V and 4 bases at J, with 16 bases between. This CDR3 is 15 amino acids long. The V gene's germline CDR1 is MNHNY and CDR2 SVGAGI (reference sequence). CDR3 residues: CASRWNGDRGNTIYF. The CDR3 DNA is TGTGCCAGCAGATGGAATGGGGATCGGGGAAACACCATATATTTT.

This chain joins TRBV7-2 and TRBJ2-5; 9 bases line up with TRBD2. With 0 bases clipped from V and 13 bases from J, the junction kept 9 bases outside the gene matches. The length of the CDR3 is 14 residues. Germline assignment: CDR1 SGHTA and CDR2 FQGNSA. Written as DNA, the CDR3 is TGTGCCAGCAGCTTAGCCTCTGGCGGGGGGGAGCGGTACTTC. This sequence encodes CASSLASGGGERYF.

The gene calls are TRBV10-3 and TRBJ2-3, with D hard to call. Germline V gene sequence: CDR1 ENHRY, CDR2 SYGVKD. The CDR3 is 13 residues long. Trimming cost V 6 bases and J 3 bases, with 10 bases left between them. In DNA form, the CDR3 reads TGTGCCATCAGGCCGACTGATACAGATACGCAGTATTTT. Translation gives CAIRPTDTDTQYF.

The chain couples TRBV7-3 to TRBJ2-5, with 7 nucleotides matching TRBD1. CDR1 and CDR2 (germline): SGHTA, FQGTGA. V lost 5 bases to trimming and J lost 4 bases; unmatched junction nucleotides: 10. The CDR3 has 15 residues. The CDR3 sequence: CASSGDREPAETQYF. CDR3 bases: TGTGCCAGCAGCGGAGACAGGGAACCAGCAGAGACCCAGTACTTC.

The V and J genes are TRBV6-5 and TRBJ2-7, with D unresolved. Germline V gives CDR1 MNHEY, CDR2 SVGAGI. V was cut by 0 bases and J by 6 bases, with 15 bases left in between. The length of the CDR3 is 15 residues. CDR3 loop: CASSYSVSGKREQYF. Written as DNA, the CDR3 is TGTGCCAGCAGTTACTCCGTTTCGGGCAAACGCGAGCAGTACTTC.

The chain uses TRBV9 and TRBJ2-5; 8 nucleotides align to TRBD1. V trimming: 2 bases; J trimming: 5 bases; junction bases outside the gene matches: 5. The CDR3 is 14 residues long. Germline V gene lookup returns CDR1 SGDLS and CDR2 YYNGEE. This chain's CDR3 is CASSVSGGRETQYF. The CDR3 bases are TGTGCCAGCAGCGTCTCAGGGGGCCGGGAGACCCAGTACTTC.

The chain is built from TRBV5-1 and TRBJ1-6; D remains unclear. This CDR3 is 16 amino acids long. Germline V gives CDR1 SGHRS, CDR2 YFSETQ. The germline V and J ends were trimmed by 5 bases and 0 bases, with 12 bases remaining between them. The CDR3 DNA follows: TGCGCCAGCAGGGGTTTCCGCGACTCCTATAATTCACCCCTCCACTTT. It codes for CASRGFRDSYNSPLHF. The whole variable domain, remainder taken from reference TRBV5-1 and TRBJ1-6, is KAGVTQTPRYLIKTRGQQVTLSCSPISGHRSVSWYQQTPGQGLQFLFEYFSETQRNKGNFPGRFSGRQFSNSRSEMNVSTLELGDSALYLCASRGFRDSYNSPLHFGNGTRLTVT.

V and J are TRBV7-9 and TRBJ1-2; tentatively, D is TRBD1 (6 bases). The V gene's germline CDR1 is SEHNR and CDR2 FQNEAQ (reference sequence). The V gene lost 6 bases and the J gene lost 4 bases, with 18 bases spanning the gap. The CDR3 sequence is 15 residues long. The CDR3 bases are TGTGCCAGCAGTCAAGATGGGGGGCCTGGCTATGGCTACACCTTC. Its translation is CASSQDGGPGYGYTF.

The chain employs TRBV7-2 and TRBJ2-7, with a weak D call TRBD2 (7 bases). This CDR3 comprises 19 residues. CDR1 is SGHTA, CDR2 FQGNSA, per germline. V was cut by 5 bases and J by 0 bases, with 26 bases left in between. DNA of the CDR3: TGTGCCAGCAGCCATAGAGGGGGGGACACCCATAGCCGCTCCTACGAGCAGTACTTC. Its protein is CASSHRGGDTHSRSYEQYF.

The chain couples TRBV28 to TRBJ2-5; D is uncertain. Trimming removed 3 bases at V and 5 bases at J, with 16 bases between. There are 15 residues in the CDR3. The germline CDR1 and CDR2 sequences are MDHEN and SYDVKM. DNA of the CDR3: TGTGCCAGCAGTTTGGAAGAGTCCCACGGGGAGACCCAGTACTTC. Its protein is CASSLEESHGETQYF.

V is TRBV7-3 and J is TRBJ2-3; D unresolved. The CDR3 is made up of 13 amino acids. The V end was cut by 4 bases, the J end by 5 bases, with 10 bases between. Germline CDR1 is SGHTA and CDR2 is FQGTGA. In DNA, the CDR3 is TGTGCCAGCAGCTCCCGGTTTCTAGATACGCAGTATTTT. Translation gives CASSSRFLDTQYF.

The chain uses TRBV7-3 and TRBJ2-1; TRBD2 aligns across 7 bases. Germline V lookup: CDR1 SGHTA, CDR2 FQGTGA. Losses at the gene ends were 5 bases for V and 0 bases for J; bases not matched to a gene: 13. The CDR3 spans 18 residues. CDR3 in DNA: TGTGCCAGCAGCCCGACTACTAGCGATTCGAGCTCCTACAATGAGCAGTTCTTC. Translated: CASSPTTSDSSSYNEQFF.

CDR3 coding DNA: TGTGCCAGCAGCCTGGACCGGTACCAAGAGACCCAGTACTTC. It codes for CASSLDRYQETQYF. The chain uses TRBV5-4 and TRBJ2-5; D remains ambiguous. Trimming left V 4 bases short and J 0 bases short, with 10 bases between. CDR1 is SGHNT and CDR2 is YYREEE in the germline V gene (reference sequence). This CDR3 is 14 amino acids long.

This chain joins TRBV11-2 and TRBJ2-3; 9 positions match TRBD1. This CDR3 has 16 residues. In germline, CDR1 is SGHAT, CDR2 FQNNGV. With 2 bases clipped from V and 4 bases from J, the junction kept 7 bases outside the gene matches. The CDR3 DNA is TGTGCCAGCAGCTTATCCTGGACAGGGGCCCCAGATACGCAGTATTTT. Translating gives CASSLSWTGAPDTQYF.

This rearrangement joins TRBV7-6 to TRBJ2-2; TRBD2 matches 14 bases. The CDR3 runs 15 residues. Looked up from germline, CDR1 is SGHVS and CDR2 is FNYEAQ. V shed 4 bases, J shed 6 bases, and the junction held 1 base outside the gene matches. The DNA of the CDR3 is TGTGCCAGCAGCTCGGGACTAGCGGGAGCCGGGGAGCTGTTTTTT. It is translated as CASSSGLAGAGELFF.

The rearrangement links TRBV5-6 to TRBJ2-2; 13 bases agree with TRBD2. There are 15 residues in the CDR3. The germline CDR1 and CDR2 sequences are SGHDT and YYEEEE. The ends lost 7 bases at V and 6 bases at J; junction bases unmatched: 6. The CDR3 DNA reads as TGTGCCAGCGCACTAGCGGGAGGGCGTGCCGGGGAGCTGTTTTTT. The encoded protein is CASALAGGRAGELFF.

A note on this clone: The same CDR3 is also encoded by other DNA sequences in this sample. The gene calls are TRBV28 and TRBJ2-7, with D unclear. CDR3 length: 12 amino acids. The germline gives CDR1 MDHEN, CDR2 SYDVKM. The V gene lost 6 bases and the J gene lost 3 bases, with 9 bases spanning the gap. CDR3 amino acids: CASSPGSYEQYF. The CDR3 nucleotides are TGTGCCAGCAGCCCCGGAAGCTACGAGCAGTACTTC.

The rearrangement uses TRBV7-2 and TRBJ1-1; D not certain. V dropped 8 bases and J dropped 3 bases, with 16 bases sitting between them. Looked up from germline, CDR1 is SGHTA and CDR2 is FQGNSA. This CDR3 contains 14 residues. The CDR3 region is CASSLGWADTEAFF. The CDR3 coding sequence is TGTGCCAGCTCCCTCGGGTGGGCAGACACTGAAGCTTTCTTT.

This rearrangement joins TRBV7-2 to TRBJ1-2; D is undetermined. Germline-derived CDR1 and CDR2 are SGHTA and FQGNSA. The CDR3 contains 12 residues. Deletions cut 5 bases from V and 5 bases from J, with 9 bases between. The CDR3 here is CASSNPVYGYTF. The CDR3 region has the DNA TGTGCCAGCAGCAACCCGGTTTATGGCTACACCTTC.